This entry is about one T cell receptor (beta chain). The germline gives CDR1 SGHDT, CDR2 YYEEEE. The CDR3 runs 15 residues. Germline trimming cut 3 bases from V and 6 bases from J; bases unmatched to any gene: 5. A second PCR of about 7 to 12 cycles used a sample-barcoded 5' primer and a J-beta primer mix. From the 5' RACE reads, TCRdb called clonotypes with MiXCR, one entry per CDR3 protein. The sample consists of 1 million or so distinct CDR3 sequences, 40% to 55% of them appearing once. This record belongs to a study of blood T cells in healthy people across ages. This chain uses TRBV5-6 with TRBJ2-1, with TRBD2 matching over 11 bases. The material sequenced was blood. This TCR came from a woman aged 55-70 years in good health. CDR3: CASSYGTSGLNEQFF. CDR3 coding DNA: TGTGCCAGCAGCTATGGGACTAGCGGACTCAATGAGCAGTTCTTC.